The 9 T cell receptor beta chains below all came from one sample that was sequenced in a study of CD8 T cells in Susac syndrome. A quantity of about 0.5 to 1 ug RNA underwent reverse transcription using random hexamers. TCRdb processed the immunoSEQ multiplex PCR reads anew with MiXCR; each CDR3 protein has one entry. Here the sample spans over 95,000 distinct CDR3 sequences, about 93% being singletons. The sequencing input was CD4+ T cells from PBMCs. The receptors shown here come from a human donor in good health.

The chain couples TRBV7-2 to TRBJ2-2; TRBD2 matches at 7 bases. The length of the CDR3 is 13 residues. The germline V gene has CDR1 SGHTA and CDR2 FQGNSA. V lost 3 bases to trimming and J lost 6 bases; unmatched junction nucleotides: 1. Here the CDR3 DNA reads TGTGCCAGCAGCTTGGGAGGGTCCGGGGAGCTGTTTTTT. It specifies CASSLGGSGELFF.

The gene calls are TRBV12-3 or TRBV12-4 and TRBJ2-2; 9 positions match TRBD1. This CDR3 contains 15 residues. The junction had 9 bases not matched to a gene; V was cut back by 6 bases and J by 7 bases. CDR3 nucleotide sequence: TGTGCCAGCAGGGGGGGACAGGGAGAAGGCGGGGAGCTGTTTTTT. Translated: CASRGGQGEGGELFF.

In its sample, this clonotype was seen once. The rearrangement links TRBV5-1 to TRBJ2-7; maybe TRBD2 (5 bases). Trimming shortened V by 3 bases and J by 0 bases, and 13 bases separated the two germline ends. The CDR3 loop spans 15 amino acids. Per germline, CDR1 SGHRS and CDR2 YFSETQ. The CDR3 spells CASSSTLGSSYEQYF. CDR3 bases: TGCGCCAGCAGCTCGACCCTGGGGAGCTCCTACGAGCAGTACTTC.

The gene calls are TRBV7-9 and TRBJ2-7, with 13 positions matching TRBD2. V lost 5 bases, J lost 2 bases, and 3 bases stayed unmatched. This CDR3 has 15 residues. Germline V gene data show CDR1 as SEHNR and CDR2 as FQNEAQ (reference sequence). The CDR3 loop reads CASSRGLAGTYEQYF. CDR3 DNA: TGTGCCAGCAGCCGGGGACTAGCGGGGACCTACGAGCAGTACTTC. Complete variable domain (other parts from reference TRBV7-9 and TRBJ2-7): DTGVSQNPRHKITKRGQNVTFRCDPISEHNRLYWYRQTLGQGPEFLTYFQNEAQLEKSRLLSDRFSAERPKGSFSTLEIQRTEQGDSAMYLCASSRGLAGTYEQYFGPGTRLTVT.

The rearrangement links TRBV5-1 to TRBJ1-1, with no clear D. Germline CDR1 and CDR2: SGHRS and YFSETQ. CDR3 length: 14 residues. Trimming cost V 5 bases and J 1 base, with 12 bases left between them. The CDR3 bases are TGCGCCAGCAGGAGGGAGCTGGAGAACACTGAAGCTTTCTTT. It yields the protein CASRRELENTEAFF.

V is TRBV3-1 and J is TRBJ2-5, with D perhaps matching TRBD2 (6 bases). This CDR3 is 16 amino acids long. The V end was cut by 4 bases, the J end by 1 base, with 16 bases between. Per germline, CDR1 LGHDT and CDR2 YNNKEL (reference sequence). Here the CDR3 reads CASSRPGLTIQETQYF. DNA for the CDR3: TGTGCCAGCAGCCGGCCGGGACTGACGATCCAAGAGACCCAGTACTTC.

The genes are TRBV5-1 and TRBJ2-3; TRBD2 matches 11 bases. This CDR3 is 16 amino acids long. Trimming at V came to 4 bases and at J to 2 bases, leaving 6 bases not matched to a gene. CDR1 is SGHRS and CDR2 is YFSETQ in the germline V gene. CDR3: CASSLPGLAVTDTQYF. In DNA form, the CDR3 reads TGCGCCAGCAGCCTGCCGGGACTAGCGGTCACAGATACGCAGTATTTT. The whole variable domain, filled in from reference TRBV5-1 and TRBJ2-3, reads KAGVTQTPRYLIKTRGQQVTLSCSPISGHRSVSWYQQTPGQGLQFLFEYFSETQRNKGNFPGRFSGRQFSNSRSEMNVSTLELGDSALYLCASSLPGLAVTDTQYFGPGTRLTVL.

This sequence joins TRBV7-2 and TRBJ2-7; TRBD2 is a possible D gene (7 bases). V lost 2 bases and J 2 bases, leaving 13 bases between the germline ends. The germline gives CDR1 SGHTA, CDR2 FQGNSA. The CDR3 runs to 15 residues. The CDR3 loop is CASSLSRGAPYEQYF. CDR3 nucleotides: TGTGCCAGCAGCTTAAGTCGGGGGGCCCCCTACGAGCAGTACTTC.

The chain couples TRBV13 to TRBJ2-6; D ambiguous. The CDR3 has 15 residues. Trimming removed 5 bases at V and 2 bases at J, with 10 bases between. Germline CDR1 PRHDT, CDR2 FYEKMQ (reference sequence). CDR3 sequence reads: CASSSPNTGANVLTF. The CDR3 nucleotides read TGTGCCAGCAGCAGTCCGAACACTGGGGCCAACGTCCTGACTTTC.